The rows below give T cell receptor beta chains drawn from one sample of a study of T cell repertoires in cytomegalovirus infection. MiXCR was run by TCRdb on the reads, yielding one entry per CDR3 protein. The sample lists around 530,000 distinct CDR3 sequences; 26% were seen once. Sequencing input: PBMCs. The receptors were sampled from a human donor in good health (CMV status not recorded). Some clones in this sample may be carry-over from other donors' samples. Both conserved end residues are part of each CDR3. The D gene is left open where the match is weak. Not all rows give a size; the values are once, few, many and, for expanded clones, a class.

D,length,J,size,V,DNA,CDR3
.,14,TRBJ2-5,few,TRBV5-4,TGTGCCAGCAGCTTGTTATCGGGAGAAGAGACCCAGTACTTC,CASSLLSGEETQYF
TRBD1,15,TRBJ2-3,many,TRBV7-2,TGTGCCAGCAGCTTAGCAAGGGGGCGCACAGATACGCAGTATTTT,CASSLARGRTDTQYF
TRBD2,14,TRBJ2-5,few,TRBV7-2,TGTGCCAGCAGCGGTAGCGGGAGCACGCGTACCCAGTACTTC,CASSGSGSTRTQYF
.,13,TRBJ1-4,.,TRBV7-9,TGTGCCAGCGGGACCTCGGAACGAGAAAAACTGTTTTTT,CASGTSEREKLFF
.,15,TRBJ2-3,.,TRBV12-3/TRBV12-4,TGTGCCAGCGGTTACCAGGGCGCTAGCACAGATACGCAGTATTTT,CASGYQGASTDTQYF
.,12,TRBJ1-2,.,TRBV11-3,TGTGCCAGCAGCTCCCGACAGACTGGCTACACCTTC,CASSSRQTGYTF
.,15,TRBJ2-2,.,TRBV11-2,TGTGCCAGCAGCTTAATATCCTTGAACACCGGGGAGCTGTTTTTT,CASSLISLNTGELFF
TRBD1,15,TRBJ1-2,few,TRBV7-9,TGTGCCAGCAGCTTAGAAGGACAGGGGGCTTTGGGCTACACCTTC,CASSLEGQGALGYTF
.,13,TRBJ1-1,.,TRBV6-6,TGTGCCAGCCAGATGGGCAGGGACACTGAAGCTTTCTTT,CASQMGRDTEAFF
.,14,TRBJ1-1,few,TRBV7-2,TGTGCCAGCAGCGCCGATGATATGAACACTGAAGCTTTCTTT,CASSADDMNTEAFF
TRBD2,16,TRBJ2-7,few,TRBV5-4,TGTGCCAGCAGCAAGGGCACTAGCGGGAGTTTTAACGAGCAGTACTTC,CASSKGTSGSFNEQYF
.,15,TRBJ2-5,few,TRBV29-1,TGCAGCGCCGCGGGTCAGGGGTTGGGTCAAGAGACCCAGTACTTC,CSAAGQGLGQETQYF
.,14,TRBJ2-1,.,TRBV6-1,TGTGCCAGCAGTGAAGCGCAGGGTGGAAGTGAGCAGTTCTTC,CASSEAQGGSEQFF
TRBD1,11,TRBJ1-3,many,TRBV7-9,TGTGCCAACCGACAGGGGCACACCATATATTTT,CANRQGHTIYF
.,12,TRBJ2-5,.,TRBV6-1,TGTGCCAGCAGTGAAGTAGAAGAGACCCAGTACTTC,CASSEVEETQYF
TRBD1,14,TRBJ1-1,few,TRBV20-1,TGCAGTGCCGGGACAGGGCCGATGAACACTGAAGCTTTCTTT,CSAGTGPMNTEAFF
.,14,TRBJ2-1,many,TRBV7-6,TGTGCCAGCAGCTTAGCGTACGTCTCTCCTGAGCAGTTCTTC,CASSLAYVSPEQFF
.,20,TRBJ1-5,.,TRBV12-5,TGTGCTAGTGGTTTGAGTTGGGAGACTGATACGTTGTATAGCAATCAGCCCCAGCATTTT,CASGLSWETDTLYSNQPQHF
.,14,TRBJ1-5,few,TRBV7-2,TGTGCCAGCAGCTTAGAGATGGGCAATCAGCCCCAGCATTTT,CASSLEMGNQPQHF
TRBD2,16,TRBJ2-7,.,TRBV6-1,TGTGCCAGCAGCCCCCTAGGCGGAGGGAGGGCCTACGAGCAGTACTTC,CASSPLGGGRAYEQYF
.,16,TRBJ1-1,.,TRBV6-2/TRBV6-3,TGTGCCAGCAGCCCCGGGGAGCTGGTCCCGAACACTGAAGCTTTCTTT,CASSPGELVPNTEAFF
.,13,TRBJ1-5,.,TRBV10-3,TGTGCCATCAGTGAGGGGATGGGTCAGCCCCAGCATTTT,CAISEGMGQPQHF
.,12,TRBJ2-2,few,TRBV6-1,TGTGCCAGAAGGGGCGACACCGGGGAGCTGTTTTTT,CARRGDTGELFF
.,15,TRBJ1-2,.,TRBV7-9,TGTGCCAGCAGCTTCGGCCCCCCAGTGAGCTATGGCTACACCTTC,CASSFGPPVSYGYTF
.,14,TRBJ2-3,.,TRBV5-3,TGTGCCAGCACCTTTCAGGGGGGCCTTAATACGCAGTATTTT,CASTFQGGLNTQYF
TRBD2,13,TRBJ2-5,few,TRBV12-3/TRBV12-4,TGTGCCAGCAGTCCCCCGGGAGGAGAGACCCAGTACTTC,CASSPPGGETQYF
.,13,TRBJ1-6,.,TRBV29-1,TGCAGCGTTGCCGGGGGGCCGAATTCACCCCTCCACTTT,CSVAGGPNSPLHF
.,14,TRBJ2-1,many,TRBV6-2/TRBV6-3,TGTGCCAGCACTCCGATTACAGCTTACAATGAGCAGTTCTTC,CASTPITAYNEQFF
.,13,TRBJ2-1,.,TRBV6-2/TRBV6-3,TGTGCCAGCAGCCAGCGGAACTACAATGAGCAGTTCTTC,CASSQRNYNEQFF
.,18,TRBJ1-5,.,TRBV19,TGTGCCAGTACCAAAAGGGGACTGGCGGGGATGAGCAATCAGCCCCAGCATTTT,CASTKRGLAGMSNQPQHF
TRBD2,16,TRBJ2-1,many,TRBV7-6,TGTGCCAGCAGCCCAGGACTAGCGGGAGGAAACAATGAGCAGTTCTTC,CASSPGLAGGNNEQFF
.,13,TRBJ2-1,.,TRBV19,TGTGCCAGTAGTATAGCCTTTGCGAATGAGCAGTTCTTC,CASSIAFANEQFF
.,13,TRBJ2-1,few,TRBV7-9,TGTGCCAGCAGCCGGCCCCAAAGGGATGAGCAGTTCTTC,CASSRPQRDEQFF
.,14,TRBJ2-5,few,TRBV28,TGTGCCAGCAGTTCTCGGGGATTCCAAGAGACCCAGTACTTC,CASSSRGFQETQYF